The 31 T cell receptor beta chains below were found in one sample sequenced in a study of cytomegalovirus exposure and HLA in healthy donors. Vbeta (60) and Jbeta (13) primers were used in the PCR. Sequencing used immunoSEQ multiplex PCR; TCRdb keeps in-frame clones, though not all of them. The sample table sets out around 200,000 clones. Sequenced input: PBMCs. These receptors came from a woman between 25 and 40 years old in good health and CMV-seropositive.

The V and J genes are TRBV5-6 and TRBJ1-2; D remains ambiguous. The CDR3 length is 13 residues. Trimming stripped 5 bases from V and 3 bases from J, with 11 bases between. Germline-derived CDR1 and CDR2 are SGHDT and YYEEEE. The CDR3 sequence is CASRNPEDYGYTF. The DNA of the CDR3 is TGTGCCAGCAGAAATCCCGAGGACTATGGCTACACCTTC.

DNA of the CDR3: TGTGCCAGCAGGAGCGTTGACAATGAGCAGTTCTTC. Its translation is CASRSVDNEQFF. The gene calls are TRBV2 and TRBJ2-1; D not certain. The V end was cut by 6 bases, the J end by 5 bases, with 8 bases between. The CDR3 length is 12 residues. Per germline, CDR1 SNHLY and CDR2 FYNNEI. The variable domain in full, with the rest retrieved from reference TRBV2 and TRBJ2-1, is EPEVTQTPSHQVTQMGQEVILRCVPISNHLYFYWYRQILGQKVEFLVSFYNNEISEKSEIFDDQFSVERPDGSNFTLKIRSTKLEDSAMYFCASRSVDNEQFFGPGTRLTVL.

The chain recombines TRBV6-5 with TRBJ1-1; D remains unclear. CDR3 size: 14 residues. Trimming stripped 5 bases from V and 1 base from J, with 11 bases between. CDR1 and CDR2 from the germline V gene are MNHEY and SVGAGI. The CDR3 nucleotides read TGTGCCAGCAGTCTTCTAAACCCGAACACTGAAGCTTTCTTT. Translating gives CASSLLNPNTEAFF.

The rearrangement links TRBV9 to TRBJ2-7; 7 nucleotides agree with TRBD1. V was pared by 0 bases and J by 2 bases, with 11 bases of the junction left unmatched. CDR1 and CDR2 (germline): SGDLS, YYNGEE. This CDR3 contains 17 residues. The CDR3 bases are TGTGCCAGCAGCGTAGAGGGCGGCCAGGGGGAGACCTACGAGCAGTACTTC. Translation gives CASSVEGGQGETYEQYF.

This chain connects TRBV20-1 to TRBJ2-7; no clear D gene. CDR3 length equals 10 residues. The germline V gene has CDR1 DFQATT and CDR2 SNEGSKA (reference sequence). V lost 6 bases to trimming and J lost 5 bases, with 8 bases between them. CDR3 in amino acids: CSAAIHEQYF. DNA of the CDR3: TGCAGTGCAGCTATCCACGAGCAGTACTTC.

The chain uses TRBV4-3 and TRBJ1-2; D not certain. Trimming removed 3 bases from V and 2 bases from J, with 13 bases in between. Looked up from germline, CDR1 is LGHNA and CDR2 is YSLEER. This CDR3 is 15 amino acids long. For the CDR3, the DNA is TGCGCCAGCAGCCAGCGCATTGGTATCAACTATGGCTACACCTTC. This translates into CASSQRIGINYGYTF.

The V call is TRBV11-2, the J call TRBJ1-6; TRBD1 agrees at 7 bases. From germline, CDR1 is SGHAT and CDR2 FQNNGV. CDR3 length: 15 amino acids. The trim removed 5 bases at V and 10 bases at J, leaving 11 bases unmatched. The CDR3 DNA is TGTGCCAGCAGCCCCCGGGACAGCGCCTGGTCACCCCTCCACTTT. Translating gives CASSPRDSAWSPLHF. Full variable domain (missing parts from reference TRBV11-2 and TRBJ1-6): EAGVAQSPRYKIIEKRQSVAFWCNPISGHATLYWYQQILGQGPKLLIQFQNNGVVDDSQLPKDRFSAERLKGVDSTLKIQPAKLEDSAVYLCASSPRDSAWSPLHFGNGTRLTVT.

The chain employs TRBV7-6 and TRBJ2-1; 16 bases fit TRBD2. The CDR3 is 16 residues long. The trim removed 4 bases at V and 8 bases at J, leaving 5 bases unmatched. CDR1 and CDR2 (germline): SGHVS, FNYEAQ. Here the CDR3 DNA reads TGTGCCAGCAGCTCGGGACTAGCGGGGGGGTTTTATGAGCAGTTCTTC. It encodes CASSSGLAGGFYEQFF.

The chain carries TRBV10-3 and TRBJ1-6; D is uncertain. CDR3 length: 14 amino acids. Trimming shortened V by 7 bases and J by 6 bases, and 13 bases separated the two germline ends. CDR1 ENHRY and CDR2 SYGVKD come from the germline V gene. Here the CDR3 DNA reads TGTGCCATCACGGACGGAGGCGGTAATTCACCCCTCCACTTT. Residues: CAITDGGGNSPLHF.

The CDR3 reads CAWSVQGGTDTQYF. The CDR3 region has the DNA TGTGCCTGGAGTGTACAGGGGGGCACAGATACGCAGTATTTT. The chain recombines TRBV30 with TRBJ2-3; 8 positions match TRBD1. Germline CDR1 reads GTSNPN; CDR2 reads SVGIG (reference sequence). The CDR3 extends over 14 amino acids. J lost 1 base, V lost 0 bases, and 0 bases had no gene match.

This chain uses TRBV7-7 with TRBJ1-1; D is unresolved. CDR1 is SSHAT, CDR2 FNYEAQ, per germline (reference sequence). Trimming cost V 3 bases and J 3 bases, with 8 bases left between them. The CDR3 totals 13 residues. In DNA form, the CDR3 reads TGTGCCAGCAGCTTGAGTGTGGACACTGAAGCTTTCTTT. This translates into CASSLSVDTEAFF.

The J gene is TRBJ2-1, the V gene TRBV29-1; 9 bases align to TRBD2. There are 14 residues in the CDR3. Germline V gene sequence: CDR1 SQVTM, CDR2 ANQGSEA. Unmatched junction bases numbered 6, after V lost 2 bases and J lost 7 bases. CDR3 in amino acids: CSVERGGARNEQFF. CDR3 DNA: TGCAGCGTTGAACGCGGGGGGGCCCGTAATGAGCAGTTCTTC.

The chain joins TRBV2 to TRBJ2-7, with unresolved D. The germline V gene encodes CDR1 SNHLY and CDR2 FYNNEI. Trimming left V 4 bases short and J 2 bases short, with 6 bases between. The CDR3 is 12 amino acids. This chain's CDR3 is CASSVGAYEQYF. Written as DNA, the CDR3 is TGTGCCAGCAGTGTAGGAGCCTACGAGCAGTACTTC.

DNA for the CDR3: TGCGCCAGCAGCTCGAACATCCAGGGGAACTCTGGAAACACCATATATTTT. The encoded protein is CASSSNIQGNSGNTIYF. V usage is TRBV5-1 and J usage is TRBJ1-3; TRBD1 is a possible D gene (6 bases). Germline V gene data show CDR1 as SGHRS and CDR2 as YFSETQ. The CDR3 has 17 amino acids. The V end was cut by 3 bases, the J end by 0 bases, with 16 bases between. The full variable domain, with the rest looked up from reference TRBV5-1 and TRBJ1-3, is KAGVTQTPRYLIKTRGQQVTLSCSPISGHRSVSWYQQTPGQGLQFLFEYFSETQRNKGNFPGRFSGRQFSNSRSEMNVSTLELGDSALYLCASSSNIQGNSGNTIYFGEGSWLTVV.

The chain uses TRBV4-1 and TRBJ2-7; 7 positions match TRBD2. The ends lost 1 base at V and 3 bases at J; junction bases unmatched: 6. The CDR3 covers 15 residues. The germline gives CDR1 MGHRA, CDR2 YSYEKL. CDR3 loop: CASSQASGALYEQYF. The CDR3 DNA reads TGCGCCAGCAGCCAAGCTAGCGGAGCCCTCTACGAGCAGTACTTC.

J is TRBJ2-2 and V is TRBV6-5, with no clear D. This CDR3 spans 14 amino acids. The ends were cut back, 3 bases at V and 8 bases at J, with 13 bases in the middle. Germline V gene sequence: CDR1 MNHEY, CDR2 SVGAGI. The CDR3 DNA sequence: TGTGCCAGCAGTTATCAGGCCTACCGAGGGGAGCTGTTTTTT. The encoded protein is CASSYQAYRGELFF.

The chain combines TRBV7-9 with TRBJ2-6, with D perhaps matching TRBD2 (6 bases). Germline CDR1 reads SEHNR; CDR2 reads FQNEAQ (reference sequence). V shed 2 bases and J shed 2 bases, with 13 bases lying between them. The CDR3 consists of 17 residues. The CDR3: CASSLLLGGAGANVLTF. The CDR3 nucleotides read TGTGCCAGCAGCTTACTTCTTGGAGGGGCTGGGGCCAACGTCCTGACTTTC.

To note about this clone: In the same sample, other DNA sequences code for this CDR3. The chain has TRBV6-5 and TRBJ2-7, with TRBD1 matching 9 bases. The junction had 7 bases not matched to a gene; V was cut back by 5 bases and J by 2 bases. Per the germline V gene, CDR1 is MNHEY and CDR2 is SVGAGI. The CDR3 runs to 15 residues. Here the CDR3 DNA reads TGTGCCAGCAGTCGGGACAGGGAGGCCCCCTACGAGCAGTACTTC. It translates to CASSRDREAPYEQYF.

The chain combines TRBV6-4 with TRBJ2-2; maybe TRBD2 (6 bases). The germline V gene encodes CDR1 MRHNA and CDR2 SNTAGT. This CDR3 comprises 14 residues. The ends were cut back, 0 bases at V and 4 bases at J, with 6 bases in the middle. The CDR3 DNA sequence: TGTGCCAGCAGTGACTCGGGGGGCACCGGGGAGCTGTTTTTT. It translates to CASSDSGGTGELFF.

V usage is TRBV5-1 and J usage is TRBJ2-2; a weak D match, TRBD1 (7 bases). Trimming removed 2 bases from V and 7 bases from J, with 15 bases in between. The germline gives CDR1 SGHRS, CDR2 YFSETQ. The CDR3 spans 15 residues. The CDR3 nucleotides are TGCGCCAGCAGCTTCCGACAGGGAGGTTACGGGGAGCTGTTTTTT. Its protein product is CASSFRQGGYGELFF.

The chain has TRBV9 and TRBJ2-3, with 9 bases aligning to TRBD1. The CDR3 is 15 residues long. Germline CDR1 SGDLS, CDR2 YYNGEE. The ends lost 3 bases at V and 2 bases at J; junction bases unmatched: 4. The CDR3 sequence: CASSERDRVTDTQYF. The CDR3 nucleotides read TGTGCCAGCAGCGAGCGGGACAGGGTCACAGATACGCAGTATTTT.

The rearrangement uses TRBV7-7 and TRBJ2-2; a possible D gene is TRBD1 (5 bases). The CDR3 length is 17 residues. The V gene lost 4 bases and the J gene lost 4 bases, with 19 bases spanning the gap. CDR1 and CDR2 from the germline V gene are SSHAT and FNYEAQ (reference sequence). This CDR3 reads CASSSGMGPSGTGELFF. The CDR3 DNA is TGTGCCAGCAGCTCAGGGATGGGGCCATCGGGCACCGGGGAGCTGTTTTTT. Variable domain in full (rest from reference TRBV7-7 and TRBJ2-2): GAGVSQSPRYKVTKRGQDVTLRCDPISSHATLYWYQQALGQGPEFLTYFNYEAQPDKSGLPSDRFSAERPEGSISTLTIQRTEQRDSAMYRCASSSGMGPSGTGELFFGEGSRLTVL.

The rearrangement joins TRBV19 to TRBJ1-1; 7 nucleotides line up with TRBD1. J lost 1 base, V lost 4 bases, and 6 bases had no gene match. This CDR3 is 15 amino acids long. Germline-derived CDR1 and CDR2 are LNHDA and SQIVND (reference sequence). The CDR3 reads CASSTTWTGNTEAFF. The CDR3 DNA follows: TGTGCCAGTAGTACGACGTGGACAGGGAACACTGAAGCTTTCTTT.

The genes are TRBV6-1 and TRBJ2-2; TRBD1 matches 7 bases. Per the germline V gene, CDR1 is MNHNS and CDR2 is SASEGT. Unmatched junction bases numbered 4, after V lost 6 bases and J lost 0 bases. The CDR3 runs 15 residues. CDR3 sequence reads: CASSGQAPNTGELFF. The CDR3 DNA follows: TGTGCCAGCAGCGGACAGGCACCGAACACCGGGGAGCTGTTTTTT.

To note about this clone: Different DNA sequences within this sample yield the same CDR3. This chain joins TRBV5-1 and TRBJ2-5; 12 bases are a match to TRBD2. V was clipped by 4 bases and J by 5 bases; unmatched bases: 6. CDR1 and CDR2 (germline): SGHRS, YFSETQ. The CDR3 length is 15 residues. Here the CDR3 DNA reads TGCGCCAGCAGCCCTCCCGGACTAGCGGGGGAGACCCAGTACTTC. Encoded protein: CASSPPGLAGETQYF.

V and J are TRBV14 and TRBJ2-5, with TRBD1 identical over 10 bases. Trimming cost V 3 bases and J 5 bases; bases outside gene matches: 9. Germline V CDR1 and CDR2: SGHDN, FVKESK. The CDR3 runs 16 residues. CDR3 coding DNA: TGTGCCAGCAGCCAGAACCCCGGGACAGGGGCCGAGACCCAGTACTTC. This codes for CASSQNPGTGAETQYF.

The chain combines TRBV4-1 with TRBJ2-2; 9 bases are a match to TRBD2. Germline CDR1 is MGHRA and CDR2 is YSYEKL. The CDR3 has 17 residues. Trimming removed 3 bases from V and 6 bases from J; junction bases left unmatched: 11. CDR3 coding DNA: TGCGCCAGCAGCCACGGGGCGGGAGGGCCCAGGGCCGGGGAGCTGTTTTTT. It codes for CASSHGAGGPRAGELFF.

V gene TRBV7-9 combines with J gene TRBJ1-1, with a possible D match to TRBD1 (5 bases). V shed 4 bases and J shed 5 bases, with 14 bases lying between them. The CDR3 runs 14 residues. Germline CDR1 reads SEHNR; CDR2 reads FQNEAQ (reference sequence). CDR3 protein: CASSSDGGGTEAFF. In DNA, the CDR3 is TGTGCCAGCAGCTCAGATGGGGGGGGGACTGAAGCTTTCTTT. Full variable domain (missing parts from reference TRBV7-9 and TRBJ1-1): DTGVSQNPRHKITKRGQNVTFRCDPISEHNRLYWYRQTLGQGPEFLTYFQNEAQLEKSRLLSDRFSAERPKGSFSTLEIQRTEQGDSAMYLCASSSDGGGTEAFFGQGTRLTVV.

For the CDR3, the DNA is TGTGCCAGCAGCTTAGATTACGGGGGGGGCTACGAGCAGTACTTC. This translates into CASSLDYGGGYEQYF. The genes are TRBV11-2 and TRBJ2-7, with 8 bases identical to TRBD2. Losses at the gene ends were 0 bases for V and 3 bases for J; bases not matched to a gene: 4. CDR3 length: 15 residues. Germline CDR1 SGHAT, CDR2 FQNNGV.

The CDR3 loop reads CASSQQGRGSYNEQFF. The DNA of the CDR3 is TGTGCCAGCAGCCAACAGGGAAGAGGCTCCTACAATGAGCAGTTCTTC. The rearrangement links TRBV27 to TRBJ2-1; a weak D match, TRBD1 (6 bases). The CDR3 length is 16 residues. CDR1 and CDR2 from the germline V gene are MNHEY and SMNVEV (reference sequence). V was shortened by 6 bases and J by 0 bases, with 15 bases between the two germline ends.

The chain recombines TRBV27 with TRBJ2-7, with 9 bases lining up with TRBD2. The CDR3 totals 14 residues. J lost 4 bases, V lost 3 bases, and 4 bases had no gene match. Looked up from germline, CDR1 is MNHEY and CDR2 is SMNVEV (reference sequence). The CDR3 sequence: CASSLAGGTYEQYF. In DNA, the CDR3 is TGTGCCAGCAGTTTGGCGGGAGGGACTTACGAGCAGTACTTC.